The 20 T cell receptor beta chains reported below all come from one sample, sequenced in a study of a mutant IDH1 vaccine in newly diagnosed glioma. Regarding time point: week 5, during vaccination. The investigators gave 300 ug of mutant IDH1 20-mer peptide in each vaccine dose, together with topical imiquimod. TCRdb keeps only in-frame clones here, not all; method: immunoSEQ multiplex PCR. Here the sample spans 60,000 or so clones, 84% being singletons. Their antigens remain unidentified. Sequenced here: PBMCs, sampled from a glioma patient whose treatment included an IDH1 peptide vaccine. The source of these receptors is a woman between 50 and 59 years old with glioma.

This chain's CDR3 is CASSASPRDHTEAFF. DNA of the CDR3: TGTGCCAGCAGCGCCAGCCCGAGGGACCACACTGAAGCTTTCTTT. The V and J genes are TRBV9 and TRBJ1-1, with D possibly being TRBD1 (5 bases). CDR3 length: 15 residues. V was shortened by 3 bases and J by 3 bases, with 15 bases between the two germline ends. Germline V gene sequence: CDR1 SGDLS, CDR2 YYNGEE.

Only a few counts were recorded for this clone. The rearrangement links TRBV18 to TRBJ1-1; D is possibly TRBD1 (6 bases). Germline values: CDR1 KGHSH, CDR2 LQKENI. Trimming took 3 bases from V and 5 from J, leaving 16 bases between them. This CDR3 has 15 residues. The CDR3 DNA is TGTGCCAGCTCACCTGGGTTGGGGGCGCTTACTGAAGCTTTCTTT. It is translated as CASSPGLGALTEAFF.

The chain has TRBV15 and TRBJ1-2; 7 nucleotides align to TRBD1. Germline V gene lookup returns CDR1 LNHNV and CDR2 YYDKDF (reference sequence). Germline trimming cut 5 bases from V and 4 bases from J; bases unmatched to any gene: 10. This CDR3 spans 15 amino acids. The CDR3 is CATSPAEGASYGYTF. CDR3 in DNA: TGTGCCACCAGCCCCGCGGAGGGGGCGAGCTATGGCTACACCTTC.

The chain links TRBV28 to TRBJ1-1, with a tentative D call TRBD1 (6 bases). This CDR3 contains 16 residues. Trimming stripped 6 bases from V and 0 bases from J, with 17 bases between. Germline V gene lookup returns CDR1 MDHEN and CDR2 SYDVKM. CDR3 protein: CASRPGHGLLNTEAFF. DNA of the CDR3: TGTGCCAGCAGACCGGGACACGGGCTCTTGAACACTGAAGCTTTCTTT.

The V call is TRBV5-8, the J call TRBJ1-4; 11 nucleotides align to TRBD1. Germline CDR1 SGHTS, CDR2 YDEGEE. The CDR3 contains 16 residues. V was clipped by 3 bases and J by 3 bases; unmatched bases: 4. CDR3 sequence: CASSSGQGAANEKLFF. In nucleotides, the CDR3 is TGTGCCAGCAGCTCTGGACAGGGGGCAGCTAATGAAAAACTGTTTTTT. Supplemented by reference TRBV5-8 and TRBJ1-4, the full variable domain reads EAGVTQSPTHLIKTRGQQATLRCSPISGHTSVYWYQQALGLGLQFLLWYDEGEERNRGNFPPRFSGRQFPNYSSELNVNALELEDSALYLCASSSGQGAANEKLFFGSGTQLSVL.

As regards this clone: A junction end diverges from the germline sequence, so it may reflect a read error. The V call is TRBV19, the J call TRBJ2-1, with a possible D match to TRBD2 (6 bases). CDR3 size: 16 residues. Germline V gene data show CDR1 as LNHDA and CDR2 as SQIVND (reference sequence). DNA for the CDR3: TGTGCCAGTACCCCTCGGGACTCCTTCTCCCACAATGAGCAGTTCTTC. Translation gives CASTPRDSFSHNEQFF.

The V call is TRBV4-3, the J call TRBJ1-1; D is ambiguous. Germline CDR1 and CDR2: LGHNA and YSLEER. V was trimmed by 1 base and J by 1 base, leaving 10 bases between them. The CDR3 spans 15 residues. CDR3 protein: CASSQGTGANTEAFF. CDR3 sequence (DNA): TGCGCCAGCAGCCAAGGAACGGGTGCGAACACTGAAGCTTTCTTT.

This chain uses TRBV6-4 with TRBJ1-2, with D possibly matching TRBD1 (6 bases). V was cut by 8 bases and J by 5 bases, with 15 bases left in between. The CDR3 contains 13 residues. Germline CDR1 and CDR2: MRHNA and SNTAGT. The DNA for the CDR3 is TGTGCCAGCGCCCGGGACACCGGTTATGGCTACACCTTC. Its protein is CASARDTGYGYTF.

This clone was recorded a few times. The genes are TRBV6-1 and TRBJ1-2; a weak D match, TRBD1 (6 bases). Germline V gene sequence: CDR1 MNHNS, CDR2 SASEGT. This CDR3 is 14 amino acids long. V lost 0 bases and J 5 bases, leaving 10 bases between the germline ends. The CDR3 region has the DNA TGTGCCAGCAGTGAAGCCGGGGACACATATGGCTACACCTTC. Protein product: CASSEAGDTYGYTF.

The CDR3 nucleotides are TGTGCCAGCTCACTTAGCCGTCTGAACACTGAAGCTTTCTTT. This gives the protein CASSLSRLNTEAFF. The chain has TRBV18 and TRBJ1-1; the D is unclear. The CDR3 runs to 14 residues. The V gene lost 4 bases and the J gene lost 0 bases, with 9 bases spanning the gap. CDR1 and CDR2 from the germline V gene are KGHSH and LQKENI.

The CDR3 reads CASSMELARNEQFF. CDR3 in DNA: TGTGCCAGTAGTATGGAACTAGCGAGGAATGAGCAGTTCTTC. V gene TRBV19 combines with J gene TRBJ2-1; the match to TRBD2 covers 7 bases. This CDR3 is 14 amino acids long. With V trimmed by 3 bases and J by 7 bases, 6 bases remained unmatched. The V gene's germline CDR1 is LNHDA and CDR2 SQIVND (reference sequence).

V is TRBV6-6 and J is TRBJ2-1; 7 bases are shared with TRBD2. V was clipped by 8 bases and J by 6 bases; unmatched bases: 7. Germline V CDR1 and CDR2: MNHNY, SVGAGI (reference sequence). The CDR3 totals 13 residues. CDR3 coding DNA: TGTGCCAGCTGCGAAGGGAGGGGCAATGAGCAGTTCTTC. As protein: CASCEGRGNEQFF.

This clone has just one count. The V and J genes are TRBV29-1 and TRBJ1-2; possibly TRBD1 for D (6 bases). The CDR3 is 12 amino acids. Germline-derived CDR1 and CDR2 are SQVTM and ANQGSEA. The ends were cut back, 3 bases at V and 7 bases at J, with 12 bases in the middle. In DNA form, the CDR3 reads TGCAGCGTTGACGGGGGGCGGGGTGGCTACACCTTC. It translates to CSVDGGRGGYTF.

This chain uses TRBV6-5 with TRBJ2-7, with TRBD1 matching 9 bases. Germline values: CDR1 MNHEY, CDR2 SVGAGI. This CDR3 has 15 residues. J lost 2 bases, V lost 6 bases, and 8 bases had no gene match. The CDR3 sequence is CASRAPGTGTYEQYF. The CDR3 nucleotides read TGTGCCAGCAGAGCACCCGGGACAGGGACCTACGAGCAGTACTTC.

The sample holds a few counts of this clone. V usage is TRBV10-3 and J usage is TRBJ2-2; 8 bases map to TRBD1. CDR1 and CDR2 (germline): ENHRY, SYGVKD. The CDR3 totals 15 residues. V was clipped by 6 bases and J by 1 base; unmatched bases: 4. The CDR3 loop is CAISLGQGNTGELFF. Written as DNA, the CDR3 is TGTGCCATCAGCCTCGGACAGGGGAACACCGGGGAGCTGTTTTTT.

This clone has a single count. V and J are TRBV28 and TRBJ1-1, with D uncertain. CDR3 length equals 15 residues. Germline V gives CDR1 MDHEN, CDR2 SYDVKM. Trimming left V 3 bases short and J 0 bases short, with 11 bases between. For the CDR3, the DNA is TGTGCCAGCAGTTTCCCTGGGTTTGTGAACACTGAAGCTTTCTTT. Protein product: CASSFPGFVNTEAFF.

The chain couples TRBV5-1 to TRBJ1-4; perhaps TRBD1 as D (5 bases). The germline gives CDR1 SGHRS, CDR2 YFSETQ. V dropped 3 bases and J dropped 0 bases, with 12 bases sitting between them. The CDR3 contains 16 residues. CDR3 coding DNA: TGCGCCAGCAGCTGGGGCGACGGGCCAACTAATGAAAAACTGTTTTTT. Residues: CASSWGDGPTNEKLFF. Based on the CDR3 plus reference TRBV5-1 and TRBJ1-4, the full variable domain is KAGVTQTPRYLIKTRGQQVTLSCSPISGHRSVSWYQQTPGQGLQFLFEYFSETQRNKGNFPGRFSGRQFSNSRSEMNVSTLELGDSALYLCASSWGDGPTNEKLFFGSGTQLSVL.

This chain links TRBV5-1 with TRBJ1-3; D gene unclear. Deletions cut 5 bases from V and 0 bases from J, with 6 bases between. The CDR3 contains 13 residues. Germline CDR1 is SGHRS and CDR2 is YFSETQ. CDR3 residues: CASSSGSGNTIYF. The CDR3 coding sequence is TGCGCCAGCAGTTCAGGCTCTGGAAACACCATATATTTT.

This clone was picked up one time. The chain couples TRBV6-6 to TRBJ1-3; D not certain. V was pared by 2 bases and J by 0 bases, with 11 bases between. Germline V CDR1 and CDR2: MNHNY, SVGAGI (reference sequence). The CDR3 runs to 16 residues. CDR3 residues: CASSYGVPSSGNTIYF. The CDR3 nucleotides are TGTGCCAGCAGTTACGGAGTTCCTAGCTCTGGAAACACCATATATTTT.

Note on this clone: Other DNA sequences in the same sample also yield this CDR3. The CDR3 DNA follows: TGCGCCAGCAGCTTGAGTCCCTACGAGCAGTACTTC. Amino acid sequence: CASSLSPYEQYF. This rearrangement joins TRBV5-1 to TRBJ2-7; D ambiguous. The CDR3 runs to 12 residues. In germline, CDR1 is SGHRS, CDR2 YFSETQ. V shed 1 base and J shed 2 bases, with 4 bases lying between them.